A selection of T cell receptor beta chains follows, all from one sample in a study of vaccination and CD4 T cells after COVID-19. Using its own MiXCR run on the PCR reads, TCRdb lists one record per CDR3 protein. The sample lists about 12,000 distinct CDR3 sequences; more than 35% were seen once. Their cognate antigens are unknown. Sequencing was done on a sample of cultured CD4+ T cells from blood. Receptor source: a human donor with COVID-19. Each CDR3 is given with its conserved first and last residue. Each record gives: V gene, D gene, CDR3 length, clone size, J gene, CDR3 protein, CDR3 DNA. D genes are given only for firm matches. Clone sizes are given selectively: once, few, many, or a class where the clone is expanded.

TRBV20-1	TRBD1	14	-	TRBJ1-1	CSARYRGMNTEAFF	TGCAGTGCTAGATACAGGGGGATGAACACTGAAGCTTTCTTT
TRBV11-2	-	14	few	TRBJ1-1	CASSLRTENTEAFF	TGTGCCAGCAGCTTGAGGACAGAGAACACTGAAGCTTTCTTT
TRBV19	-	12	-	TRBJ1-2	CASSPRAYGYTF	TGTGCCAGTAGTCCGAGGGCCTATGGCTACACCTTC
TRBV10-3	TRBD1	16	-	TRBJ1-2	CAISEGPDRPLHGYTF	TGTGCCATCAGTGAGGGGCCGGACAGGCCCCTCCATGGCTACACCTTC
TRBV30	-	14	-	TRBJ1-3	CAWKDSYSGNTIYF	TGTGCCTGGAAAGATAGCTACTCTGGAAACACCATATATTTT
TRBV19	-	11	few	TRBJ1-2	CASRLVYGYTF	TGTGCCAGCCGACTCGTATATGGCTACACCTTC
TRBV28	TRBD1	15	-	TRBJ1-5	CASSASGTVHQPQHF	TGTGCCAGCAGCGCGTCCGGGACAGTACATCAGCCCCAGCATTTT
TRBV6-1	TRBD1	17	-	TRBJ2-7	CASRTSRTGVISYEQYF	TGTGCCAGCAGGACTTCCAGGACAGGGGTGATTTCCTACGAGCAGTACTTC
TRBV7-8	-	14	few	TRBJ1-5	CASSPRDSNQPQHF	TGTGCCAGCAGCCCCCGGGACAGCAATCAGCCCCAGCATTTT
TRBV15	-	14	-	TRBJ2-3	CATSRATVTDTQYF	TGTGCCACCAGCAGAGCGACAGTCACAGATACGCAGTATTTT
TRBV2	TRBD1	15	-	TRBJ2-5	CASSEYRGVPETQYF	TGTGCCAGCAGTGAATACAGGGGGGTCCCAGAGACCCAGTACTTC
TRBV7-2	-	12	-	TRBJ2-3	CASSLTADTQYF	TGTGCCAGCAGCTTGACAGCAGATACGCAGTATTTT
TRBV5-1	-	14	-	TRBJ2-7	CASSSDTGSYEQYF	TGCGCCAGCAGCTCGGATACAGGGTCCTACGAGCAGTACTTC
TRBV30	-	15	few	TRBJ1-3	CAWSVKRGSGNTIYF	TGTGCCTGGAGTGTTAAGCGGGGATCTGGAAACACCATATATTTT
TRBV19	-	16	-	TRBJ1-4	CASSRRTPATNEKLFF	TGTGCCAGTAGTCGAAGGACACCTGCAACTAATGAAAAACTGTTTTTT
TRBV4-1	TRBD2	14	once	TRBJ2-1	CASSQELPGRGQFF	TGCGCCAGCAGCCAAGAGCTGCCGGGGAGGGGGCAGTTCTTC
TRBV20-1	TRBD2	15	-	TRBJ2-1	CSARGPGGVGNEQFF	TGCAGTGCTAGAGGACCCGGGGGGGTGGGAAATGAGCAGTTCTTC
TRBV7-9	-	13	few	TRBJ1-2	CASSLRHGFGYTF	TGTGCCAGCAGCTTAAGGCACGGGTTTGGCTACACCTTC
TRBV7-7	TRBD2	16	few	TRBJ2-5	CASSFTAGGVMETQYF	TGTGCTAGCAGCTTCACAGCGGGGGGGGTAATGGAGACCCAGTACTTC
TRBV2	-	15	-	TRBJ1-4	CASSAGAQGGEKLFF	TGTGCCAGCAGTGCCGGGGCACAGGGCGGTGAAAAACTGTTTTTT
TRBV5-1	TRBD1	18	-	TRBJ2-2	CASSGQGVASADTGELFF	TGCGCCAGCAGCGGACAGGGAGTTGCGTCGGCGGACACCGGGGAGCTGTTTTTT
TRBV7-3	-	15	-	TRBJ2-5	CASSPRRGRVETQYF	TGTGCCAGCAGCCCCCGGCGGGGAAGGGTAGAGACCCAGTACTTC
TRBV6-1	TRBD1	14	few	TRBJ1-2	CASQEPGQGYGYTF	TGTGCCAGTCAAGAACCGGGACAGGGCTATGGCTACACCTTC
TRBV19	TRBD1	14	-	TRBJ1-1	CASSPGGRETEAFF	TGTGCCAGTAGCCCAGGGGGGAGGGAGACTGAAGCTTTCTTT
TRBV7-9	-	15	-	TRBJ1-1	CASSFTQSLGAEAFF	TGTGCCAGCAGCTTTACCCAGTCCCTGGGCGCTGAAGCTTTCTTT
TRBV7-9	TRBD2	15	-	TRBJ2-2	CASSPGLAGTGELFF	TGTGCCAGCAGCCCAGGACTAGCGGGGACCGGGGAGCTGTTTTTT
TRBV20-1	-	14	-	TRBJ2-1	CSPAKGGGDYEQFF	TGCAGTCCCGCCAAAGGGGGGGGGGACTATGAGCAGTTCTTC
TRBV27	-	16	-	TRBJ2-2	CASSLLDYDVSGELFF	TGTGCCAGCAGTTTGTTAGACTACGACGTGAGCGGGGAGCTGTTTTTT
TRBV30	TRBD1	13	few	TRBJ1-4	CAAQGQKGEKLFF	TGTGCCGCGCAGGGACAGAAAGGGGAAAAACTGTTTTTT
TRBV6-2/TRBV6-3	-	16	medium-sized	TRBJ1-1	CASSSGRTVMNTEAFF	TGTGCCAGCAGTTCGGGACGGACTGTCATGAACACTGAAGCTTTCTTT
TRBV30	-	15	-	TRBJ1-4	CAWKRQGTTNEKLFF	TGTGCCTGGAAACGGCAGGGCACAACTAATGAAAAACTGTTTTTT
TRBV6-1	TRBD1	14	-	TRBJ2-2	CASSTGGGTGELFF	TGTGCCAGCAGCACAGGGGGCGGCACCGGGGAGCTGTTTTTT
TRBV7-2	TRBD1	14	-	TRBJ2-7	CASSLAGQPYEQYF	TGTGCCAGCAGCTTAGCGGGACAGCCCTACGAGCAGTACTTC
TRBV25-1	TRBD1	15	few	TRBJ2-2	CASMPNRGSTGELFF	TGTGCCAGCATGCCCAACAGGGGTTCCACCGGGGAGCTGTTTTTT
TRBV6-5	TRBD1	15	-	TRBJ1-1	CASSYFSQGAAEAFF	TGTGCCAGCAGTTACTTCAGCCAGGGGGCTGCTGAAGCTTTCTTT
TRBV20-1	-	14	-	TRBJ1-3	CSATRGLVGNTIYF	TGCAGTGCTACCCGCGGACTGGTCGGAAACACCATATATTTT
TRBV6-1	TRBD1	13	-	TRBJ1-1	CASKGQPNTEAFF	TGTGCCAGCAAGGGACAGCCGAACACTGAAGCTTTCTTT
TRBV7-2	-	13	few	TRBJ1-2	CASSLGPTYGYTF	TGTGCCAGCAGCTTAGGTCCAACCTATGGCTACACCTTC
TRBV15	TRBD1	16	medium-sized	TRBJ1-5	CATSRGTVSRNQPQHF	TGTGCCACCAGCAGGGGGACAGTTTCTCGCAATCAGCCCCAGCATTTT
TRBV6-1	-	14	-	TRBJ1-3	CASSGRMAGNTIYF	TGTGCCAGCAGTGGGAGGATGGCTGGAAACACCATATATTTT